This entry lists 20 T cell receptor beta chains sequenced from one sample in a study of shared clonotypes between healthy human individuals. This table comes from immunoSEQ multiplex PCR, and its TCRdb copy is limited to in-frame clones, with some not included. The repertoire has some 1 million clones, about three quarters of them found once; the top ten carry 1.2% to 1.5%. The material sequenced was memory CD4+ T cells sorted from blood. The subset here: CD45RA-negative fraction. These TCRs come from a man younger than 35 in good health.

The rearrangement links TRBV10-2 to TRBJ1-4, with a possible D match to TRBD1 (5 bases). The V gene's germline CDR1 is WSHSY and CDR2 SAAADI. Trimming stripped 8 bases from V and 5 bases from J, with 6 bases between. This CDR3 is 11 amino acids long. CDR3 sequence reads: CASWGNEKLFF. In DNA, the CDR3 is TGCGCCAGCTGGGGGAATGAAAAACTGTTTTTT.

The rearrangement uses TRBV4-3 and TRBJ1-2, with D uncertain. From germline, CDR1 is LGHNA and CDR2 YSLEER. V shed 0 bases and J shed 8 bases, with 13 bases lying between them. There are 14 residues in the CDR3. The CDR3 sequence is CASSQDWAGSGYTF. The CDR3 bases are TGCGCCAGCAGCCAAGACTGGGCGGGTTCCGGCTACACCTTC.

V is TRBV7-2 and J is TRBJ2-7; D might be TRBD1 or TRBD2, each matching 7 bases. Germline CDR1 and CDR2: SGHTA and FQGNSA. V was shortened by 4 bases and J by 2 bases, with 15 bases between the two germline ends. The CDR3 totals 15 residues. CDR3 coding DNA: TGTGCCAGCAGCTCTCAGGGGGGGATCGCCTACGAGCAGTACTTC. Translation: CASSSQGGIAYEQYF. Based on the CDR3 plus reference TRBV7-2 and TRBJ2-7, the full variable domain is GAGVSQSPSNKVTEKGKDVELRCDPISGHTALYWYRQSLGQGLEFLIYFQGNSAPDKSGLPSDRFSAERTGGSVSTLTIQRTQQEDSAVYLCASSSQGGIAYEQYFGPGTRLTVT.

The V call is TRBV30, the J call TRBJ1-2; D is possibly TRBD1 (5 bases). Per the germline V gene, CDR1 is GTSNPN and CDR2 is SVGIG (reference sequence). This CDR3 is built from 13 residues. With 0 bases removed from V and 7 bases from J, the gap between germline ends came to 12 bases. Here the CDR3 reads CAWSVLREGGYTF. The CDR3 bases are TGTGCCTGGAGTGTACTCAGGGAAGGTGGCTACACCTTC.

The chain couples TRBV18 to TRBJ2-2; D not resolved. Germline V CDR1 and CDR2: KGHSH, LQKENI. The ends were cut back, 6 bases at V and 3 bases at J, with 14 bases in the middle. The CDR3 has 15 residues. The CDR3 loop reads CASSPGLVDTGELFF. The CDR3 DNA is TGTGCCAGCTCGCCGGGCCTAGTAGACACCGGGGAGCTGTTTTTT.

The chain employs TRBV6-6 and TRBJ1-2; a possible D gene is TRBD1 (5 bases). Germline CDR1 MNHNY, CDR2 SVGAGI (reference sequence). V was clipped by 2 bases and J by 4 bases, with 8 bases between them. The CDR3 spans 13 residues. The CDR3 region has the DNA TGTGCCAGCAGTTACGACAGAATCTATGGCTACACCTTC. Translation gives CASSYDRIYGYTF.

V usage is TRBV27 and J usage is TRBJ2-7; D tentatively fits TRBD1 or TRBD2 (5 bases each). Trimming shortened V by 8 bases and J by 1 base, and 15 bases separated the two germline ends. The length of the CDR3 is 14 residues. Germline V gives CDR1 MNHEY, CDR2 SMNVEV (reference sequence). CDR3 sequence: CASFPSGGSYEQYF. In nucleotides, the CDR3 is TGTGCCAGCTTCCCCAGTGGGGGTTCCTACGAGCAGTACTTC.

This rearrangement joins TRBV10-3 to TRBJ1-5; 9 bases are a match to TRBD1. This CDR3 comprises 15 residues. From germline, CDR1 is ENHRY and CDR2 SYGVKD. Unmatched junction bases numbered 9, after V lost 6 bases and J lost 6 bases. The chain's CDR3 is CAISPGQGVSQPQHF. The CDR3 DNA reads TGTGCCATCAGCCCGGGACAGGGAGTGAGTCAGCCCCAGCATTTT.

The chain links TRBV4-2 to TRBJ2-7; D is possibly TRBD1 (6 bases). Trimming removed 1 base at V and 4 bases at J, with 11 bases between. The CDR3 extends over 14 amino acids. Germline V gene data show CDR1 as LGHNA and CDR2 as YNFKEQ. The CDR3 loop is CASSQVGQPYEQYF. The CDR3 nucleotides read TGTGCCAGCAGCCAAGTTGGACAGCCTTACGAGCAGTACTTC.

This clone was detected only once. The rearrangement joins TRBV6-1 to TRBJ1-4; D remains unclear. The germline V gene encodes CDR1 MNHNS and CDR2 SASEGT. The V end lost 4 bases, the J end lost 8 bases, and 14 bases lay between the germline ends. This CDR3 has 14 residues. The CDR3 DNA follows: TGTGCCAGCAGTGGGGGAAGGGCATCGGAAAAACTGTTTTTT. Translating gives CASSGGRASEKLFF.

This clone was seen only once. Other nucleotide sequences from this sample produce the same CDR3. J is TRBJ2-6 and V is TRBV28; no reliable D call. V was pared by 3 bases and J by 0 bases, with 6 bases between. Germline V lookup: CDR1 MDHEN, CDR2 SYDVKM. The CDR3 has 15 residues. For the CDR3, the DNA is TGTGCCAGCAGTTTCCGGAGCTCTGGGGCCAACGTCCTGACTTTC. It encodes CASSFRSSGANVLTF.

This clone occurred many times. Distinct nucleotide sequences in the sample also encode this CDR3. V is TRBV6-5 and J is TRBJ2-7; D ambiguous. V was shortened by 6 bases and J by 2 bases, with 17 bases between the two germline ends. The CDR3 has 15 amino acids. Germline V gene data show CDR1 as MNHEY and CDR2 as SVGAGI. CDR3 loop: CASRRAVDPTYEQYF. CDR3 coding DNA: TGTGCCAGCAGACGAGCCGTGGACCCTACCTACGAGCAGTACTTC.

In DNA form, the CDR3 reads TGTGCCAGCTCGAGTAATGGGGGGCCTAGCACTGAAGCTTTCTTT. Protein: CASSSNGGPSTEAFF. V usage is TRBV18 and J usage is TRBJ1-1, with D maybe TRBD1 (6 bases). V lost 6 bases to trimming and J lost 4 bases, with 18 bases between them. The CDR3 has 15 residues. Germline V gives CDR1 KGHSH, CDR2 LQKENI.

This chain uses TRBV4-1 with TRBJ2-5; no firm D call. CDR1 and CDR2 from the germline V gene are MGHRA and YSYEKL. V was cut by 0 bases and J by 4 bases, with 9 bases left in between. The CDR3 sequence is 14 residues long. Written as DNA, the CDR3 is TGCGCCAGCAGCCAAGACCGCAGGAGAGAGACCCAGTACTTC. This codes for CASSQDRRRETQYF.

The chain recombines TRBV19 with TRBJ2-1; 8 bases match TRBD1. This CDR3 has 14 amino acids. Germline V gene sequence: CDR1 LNHDA, CDR2 SQIVND (reference sequence). J gave up 8 bases and V 5 bases, and 8 bases lay outside the gene matches. CDR3 coding DNA: TGTGCCAGTAGTCTAACAGGGGGTATTGATGAGCAGTTCTTC. Protein sequence: CASSLTGGIDEQFF.

J is TRBJ2-5 and V is TRBV5-6; the D gene is possibly TRBD2 (5 bases). The CDR3 sequence is 15 residues long. Trimming took off 4 bases at V and 1 base at J, with 14 bases between the two ends. CDR1 and CDR2 from the germline V gene are SGHDT and YYEEEE. The CDR3 DNA follows: TGTGCCAGCAGCCTCAATGGACTGATCCAAGAGACCCAGTACTTC. Protein sequence: CASSLNGLIQETQYF.

The J gene is TRBJ2-7, the V gene TRBV2; 8 positions match TRBD1. The junction had 8 bases not matched to a gene; V was cut back by 7 bases and J by 6 bases. Germline CDR1 SNHLY, CDR2 FYNNEI. The CDR3 covers 13 residues. CDR3 nucleotide sequence: TGTGCCAGCAATGGGCAGGGGGCTGGCGAGCAGTACTTC. Protein sequence: CASNGQGAGEQYF.

The J gene is TRBJ2-7, the V gene TRBV7-2; 13 nucleotides match TRBD2. Germline V gene sequence: CDR1 SGHTA, CDR2 FQGNSA. The V gene end was trimmed by 4 bases and the J gene end by 8 bases; junction bases not matched to a gene: 5. There are 14 residues in the CDR3. This CDR3 is CASSSGLAGSKQYF. CDR3 DNA sequence: TGTGCCAGCAGCTCGGGACTAGCGGGAAGCAAGCAGTACTTC.

This clone came up a few times. This chain links TRBV11-2 with TRBJ2-7, with 14 nucleotides matching TRBD2. The CDR3 loop spans 18 amino acids. Looked up from germline, CDR1 is SGHAT and CDR2 is FQNNGV. With V trimmed by 5 bases and J by 4 bases, 13 bases remained unmatched. In DNA form, the CDR3 reads TGTGCCAGCAGCCCCTCGGTAGGACTAGCGGGAGGTCGATACGAGCAGTACTTC. Protein: CASSPSVGLAGGRYEQYF.

The chain couples TRBV18 to TRBJ1-3; D not resolved. In germline, CDR1 is KGHSH, CDR2 LQKENI. The germline V and J ends were trimmed by 3 bases and 3 bases, with 15 bases remaining between them. This CDR3 is 16 amino acids long. DNA of the CDR3: TGTGCCAGCTCACCTCAAGGGCCTTTTTATGGAAACACCATATATTTT. Its translation is CASSPQGPFYGNTIYF.